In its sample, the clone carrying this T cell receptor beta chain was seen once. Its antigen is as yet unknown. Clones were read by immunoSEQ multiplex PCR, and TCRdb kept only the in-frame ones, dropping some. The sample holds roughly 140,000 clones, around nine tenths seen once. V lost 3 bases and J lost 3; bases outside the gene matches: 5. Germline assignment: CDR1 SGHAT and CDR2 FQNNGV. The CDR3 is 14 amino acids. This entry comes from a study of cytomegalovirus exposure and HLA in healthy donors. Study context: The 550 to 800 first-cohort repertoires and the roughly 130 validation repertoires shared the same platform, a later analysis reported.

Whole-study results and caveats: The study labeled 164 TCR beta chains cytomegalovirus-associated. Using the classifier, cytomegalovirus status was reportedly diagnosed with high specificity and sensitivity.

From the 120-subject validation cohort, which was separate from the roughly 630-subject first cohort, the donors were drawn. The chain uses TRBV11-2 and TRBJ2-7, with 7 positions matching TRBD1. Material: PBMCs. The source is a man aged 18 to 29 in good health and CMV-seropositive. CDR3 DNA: TGTGCCAGCAGCTTTGGACAGGTCGTCTACGAGCAGTACTTC. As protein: CASSFGQVVYEQYF.